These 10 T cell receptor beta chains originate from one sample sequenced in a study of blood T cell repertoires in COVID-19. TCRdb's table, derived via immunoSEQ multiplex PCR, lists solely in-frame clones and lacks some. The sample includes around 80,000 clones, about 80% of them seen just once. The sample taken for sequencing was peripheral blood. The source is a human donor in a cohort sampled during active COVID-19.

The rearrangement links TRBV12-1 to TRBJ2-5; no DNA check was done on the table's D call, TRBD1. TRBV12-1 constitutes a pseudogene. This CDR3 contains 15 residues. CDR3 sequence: CASSHRQGVKETQYF. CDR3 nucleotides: TGTGCCAGCAGCCATAGACAGGGAGTAAAGGAGACCCAGTACTTC.

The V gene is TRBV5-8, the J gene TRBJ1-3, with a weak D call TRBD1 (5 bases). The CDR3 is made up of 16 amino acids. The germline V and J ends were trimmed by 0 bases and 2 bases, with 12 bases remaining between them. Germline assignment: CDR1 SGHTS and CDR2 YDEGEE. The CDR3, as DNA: TGTGCCAGCAGCTTGGGGCAGGGAAGGGCTGGAAACACCATATATTTT. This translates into CASSLGQGRAGNTIYF.

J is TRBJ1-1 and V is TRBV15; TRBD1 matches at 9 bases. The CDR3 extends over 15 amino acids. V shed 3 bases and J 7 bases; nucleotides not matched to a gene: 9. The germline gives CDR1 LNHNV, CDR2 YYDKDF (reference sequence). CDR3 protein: CATSSPGTGYNEAFF. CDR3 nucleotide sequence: TGTGCCACCAGCAGCCCCGGGACAGGGTATAATGAAGCTTTCTTT. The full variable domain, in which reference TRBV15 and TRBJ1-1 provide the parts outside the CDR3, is DAMVIQNPRYQVTQFGKPVTLSCSQTLNHNVMYWYQQKSSQAPKLLFHYYDKDFNNEADTPDNFQSRRPNTSFCFLDIRSPGLGDTAMYLCATSSPGTGYNEAFFGQGTRLTVV.

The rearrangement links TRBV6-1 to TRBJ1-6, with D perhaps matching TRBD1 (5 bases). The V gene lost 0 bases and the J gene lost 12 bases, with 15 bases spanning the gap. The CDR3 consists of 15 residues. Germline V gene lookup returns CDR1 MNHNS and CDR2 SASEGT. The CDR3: CASSEADVGRGPLHF. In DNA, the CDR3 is TGTGCCAGCAGTGAAGCGGATGTGGGAAGGGGACCCCTCCACTTT.

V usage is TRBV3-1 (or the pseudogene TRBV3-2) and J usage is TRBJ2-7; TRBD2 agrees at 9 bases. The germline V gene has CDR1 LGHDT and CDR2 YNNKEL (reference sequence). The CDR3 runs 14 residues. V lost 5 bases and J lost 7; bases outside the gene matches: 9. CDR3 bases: TGTGCCAGCAGCTCGAGCGGGGGGTCGGGGGAGCAGTACTTC. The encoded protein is CASSSSGGSGEQYF.

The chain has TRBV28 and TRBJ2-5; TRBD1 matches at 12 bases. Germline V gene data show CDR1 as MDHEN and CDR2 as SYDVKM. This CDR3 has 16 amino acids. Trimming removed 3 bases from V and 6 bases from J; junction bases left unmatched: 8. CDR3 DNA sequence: TGTGCCAGCAGTTTGCTGGGGACAGGGGGCTTGAAGACCCAGTACTTC. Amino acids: CASSLLGTGGLKTQYF.

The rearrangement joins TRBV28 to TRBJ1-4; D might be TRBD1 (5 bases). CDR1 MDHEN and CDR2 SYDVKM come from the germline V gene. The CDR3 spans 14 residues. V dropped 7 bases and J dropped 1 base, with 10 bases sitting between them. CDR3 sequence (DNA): TGTGCCAGCACCCTGGGGGGAACTAATGAAAAACTGTTTTTT. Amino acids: CASTLGGTNEKLFF. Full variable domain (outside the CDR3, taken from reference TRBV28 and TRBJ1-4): DVKVTQSSRYLVKRTGEKVFLECVQDMDHENMFWYRQDPGLGLRLIYFSYDVKMKEKGDIPEGYSVSREKKERFSLILESASTNQTSMYLCASTLGGTNEKLFFGSGTQLSVL.

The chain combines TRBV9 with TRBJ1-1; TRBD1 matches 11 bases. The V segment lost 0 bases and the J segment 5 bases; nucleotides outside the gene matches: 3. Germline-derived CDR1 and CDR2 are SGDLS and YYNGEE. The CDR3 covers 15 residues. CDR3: CASSVGTGGFTEAFF. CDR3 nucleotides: TGTGCCAGCAGCGTAGGGACAGGGGGCTTTACTGAAGCTTTCTTT.

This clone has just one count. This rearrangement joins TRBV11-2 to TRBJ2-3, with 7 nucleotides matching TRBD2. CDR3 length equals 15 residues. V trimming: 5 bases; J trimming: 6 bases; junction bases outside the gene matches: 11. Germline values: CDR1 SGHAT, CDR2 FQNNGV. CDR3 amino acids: CASSPSQRGQDTQYF. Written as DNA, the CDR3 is TGTGCCAGCAGCCCTTCCCAGCGGGGTCAGGATACGCAGTATTTT. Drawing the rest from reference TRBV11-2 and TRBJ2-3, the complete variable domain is EAGVAQSPRYKIIEKRQSVAFWCNPISGHATLYWYQQILGQGPKLLIQFQNNGVVDDSQLPKDRFSAERLKGVDSTLKIQPAKLEDSAVYLCASSPSQRGQDTQYFGPGTRLTVL.

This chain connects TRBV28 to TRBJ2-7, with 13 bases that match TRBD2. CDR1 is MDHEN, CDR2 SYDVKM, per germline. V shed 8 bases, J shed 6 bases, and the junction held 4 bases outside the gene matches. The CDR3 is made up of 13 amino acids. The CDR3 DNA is TGTGCCAGCCTTACTAGCGGGAGGGTCGAGCAGTACTTC. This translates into CASLTSGRVEQYF.